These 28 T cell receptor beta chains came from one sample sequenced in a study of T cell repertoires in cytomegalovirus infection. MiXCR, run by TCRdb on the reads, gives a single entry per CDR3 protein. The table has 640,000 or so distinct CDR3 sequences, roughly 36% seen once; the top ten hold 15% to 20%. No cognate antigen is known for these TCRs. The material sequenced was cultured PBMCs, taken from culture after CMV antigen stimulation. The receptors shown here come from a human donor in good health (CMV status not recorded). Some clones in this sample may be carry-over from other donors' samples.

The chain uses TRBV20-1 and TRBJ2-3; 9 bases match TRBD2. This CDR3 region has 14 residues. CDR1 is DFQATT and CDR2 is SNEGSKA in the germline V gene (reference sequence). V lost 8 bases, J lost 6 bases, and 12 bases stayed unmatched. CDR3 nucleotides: TGCAGTCCCCTCAGGGTAGCGGGGGAGGATACGCAGTATTTT. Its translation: CSPLRVAGEDTQYF.

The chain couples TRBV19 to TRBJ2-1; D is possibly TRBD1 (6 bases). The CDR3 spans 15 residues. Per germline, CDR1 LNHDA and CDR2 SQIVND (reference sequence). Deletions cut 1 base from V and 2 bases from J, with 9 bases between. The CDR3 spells CASSIGTATYNEQFF. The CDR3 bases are TGTGCCAGTAGTATAGGGACAGCAACCTACAATGAGCAGTTCTTC.

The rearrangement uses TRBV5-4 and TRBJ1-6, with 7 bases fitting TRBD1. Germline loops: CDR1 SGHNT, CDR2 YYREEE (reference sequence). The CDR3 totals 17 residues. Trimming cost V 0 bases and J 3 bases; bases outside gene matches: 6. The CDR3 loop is CASSLATGANYNSPLHF. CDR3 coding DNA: TGTGCCAGCAGCTTGGCTACAGGGGCCAACTATAATTCACCCCTCCACTTT.

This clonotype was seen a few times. The CDR3 DNA sequence: TGCAGTGCCCGAGTAATTAGGGCGGGTAACACCTACAATGAGCAGTTCTTC. It codes for CSARVIRAGNTYNEQFF. V is TRBV20-1 and J is TRBJ2-1; the D gene is possibly TRBD2 (5 bases). V was clipped by 6 bases and J by 2 bases, with 23 bases between them. The CDR3 spans 17 residues. CDR1 and CDR2 (germline): DFQATT, SNEGSKA (reference sequence).

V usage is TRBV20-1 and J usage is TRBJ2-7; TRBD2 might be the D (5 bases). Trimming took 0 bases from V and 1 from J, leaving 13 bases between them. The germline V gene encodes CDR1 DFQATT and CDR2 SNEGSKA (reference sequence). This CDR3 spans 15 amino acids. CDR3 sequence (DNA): TGCAGTGCTAGAGAGGGAAGCGGCACATCCTACGAGCAGTACTTC. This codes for CSAREGSGTSYEQYF.

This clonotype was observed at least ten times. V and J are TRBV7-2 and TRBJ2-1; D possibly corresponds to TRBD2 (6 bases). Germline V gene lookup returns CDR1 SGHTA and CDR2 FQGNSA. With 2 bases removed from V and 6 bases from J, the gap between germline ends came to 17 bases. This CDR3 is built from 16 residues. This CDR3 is CASSLSGWTEGNEQFF. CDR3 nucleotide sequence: TGTGCCAGCAGCTTAAGTGGTTGGACGGAGGGCAATGAGCAGTTCTTC.

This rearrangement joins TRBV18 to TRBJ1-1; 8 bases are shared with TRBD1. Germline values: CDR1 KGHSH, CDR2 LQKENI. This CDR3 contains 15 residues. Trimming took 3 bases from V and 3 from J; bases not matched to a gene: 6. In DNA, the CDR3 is TGTGCCAGCTCACCTGAGACAGGGGTGCACACTGAAGCTTTCTTT. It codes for CASSPETGVHTEAFF. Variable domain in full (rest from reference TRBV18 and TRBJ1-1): NAGVMQNPRHLVRRRGQEARLRCSPMKGHSHVYWYRQLPEEGLKFMVYLQKENIIDESGMPKERFSAEFPKEGPSILRIQQVVRGDSAAYFCASSPETGVHTEAFFGQGTRLTVV.

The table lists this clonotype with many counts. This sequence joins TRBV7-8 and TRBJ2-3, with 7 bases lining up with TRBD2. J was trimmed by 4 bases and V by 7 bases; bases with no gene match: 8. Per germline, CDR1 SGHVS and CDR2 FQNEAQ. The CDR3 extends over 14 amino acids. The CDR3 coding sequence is TGTGCCAGCAACGTCGGCGGGAGACCAGATACGCAGTATTTT. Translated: CASNVGGRPDTQYF.

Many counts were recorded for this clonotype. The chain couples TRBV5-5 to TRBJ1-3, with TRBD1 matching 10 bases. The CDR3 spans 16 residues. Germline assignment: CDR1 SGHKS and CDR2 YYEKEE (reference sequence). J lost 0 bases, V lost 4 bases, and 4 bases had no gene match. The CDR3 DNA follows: TGTGCCAGCAGCCGACAGGGGGCTAGCTCTGGAAACACCATATATTTT. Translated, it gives CASSRQGASSGNTIYF. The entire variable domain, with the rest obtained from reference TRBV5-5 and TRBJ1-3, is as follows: DAGVTQSPTHLIKTRGQQVTLRCSPISGHKSVSWYQQVLGQGPQFIFQYYEKEERGRGNFPDRFSARQFPNYSSELNVNALLLGDSALYLCASSRQGASSGNTIYFGEGSWLTVV.

Here the CDR3 DNA reads TGTGCCAGCAGTTACTCCATGCGGGGCACTGAAGCTTTCTTT. This encodes CASSYSMRGTEAFF. The chain joins TRBV6-2 or TRBV6-3 to TRBJ1-1; D is undetermined. With 0 bases removed from V and 4 bases from J, the gap between germline ends came to 9 bases. Germline V gene data show CDR1 as MNHEY and CDR2 as SVGEGT. The CDR3 totals 14 residues.

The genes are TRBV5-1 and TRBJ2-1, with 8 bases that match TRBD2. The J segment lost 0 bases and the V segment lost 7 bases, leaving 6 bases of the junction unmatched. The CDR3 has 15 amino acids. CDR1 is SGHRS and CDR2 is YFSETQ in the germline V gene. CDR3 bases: TGCGCCAGCGGCGCCAGCGGGAGCTCCTACAATGAGCAGTTCTTC. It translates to CASGASGSSYNEQFF. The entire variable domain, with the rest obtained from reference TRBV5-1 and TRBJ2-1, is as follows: KAGVTQTPRYLIKTRGQQVTLSCSPISGHRSVSWYQQTPGQGLQFLFEYFSETQRNKGNFPGRFSGRQFSNSRSEMNVSTLELGDSALYLCASGASGSSYNEQFFGPGTRLTVL.

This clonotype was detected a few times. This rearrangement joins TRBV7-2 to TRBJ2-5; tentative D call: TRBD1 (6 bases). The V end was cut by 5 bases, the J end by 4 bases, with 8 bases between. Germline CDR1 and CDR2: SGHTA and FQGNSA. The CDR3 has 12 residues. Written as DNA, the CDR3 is TGTGCCAGCAGCAAGGACAGAGAGACCCAGTACTTC. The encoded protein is CASSKDRETQYF.

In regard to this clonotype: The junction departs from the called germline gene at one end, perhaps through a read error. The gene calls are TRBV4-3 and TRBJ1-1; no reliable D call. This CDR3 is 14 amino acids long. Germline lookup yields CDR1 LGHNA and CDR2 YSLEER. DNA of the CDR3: TGCGCCAGCACCCAAGGCGGCGGGGACACTGAAGCTTTCTTT. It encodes CASTQGGGDTEAFF.

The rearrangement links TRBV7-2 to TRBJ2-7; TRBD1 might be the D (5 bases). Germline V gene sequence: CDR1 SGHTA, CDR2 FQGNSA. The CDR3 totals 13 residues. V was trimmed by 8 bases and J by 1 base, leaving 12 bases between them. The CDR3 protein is CASPRQISYEQYF. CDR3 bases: TGTGCCAGCCCTAGACAGATATCCTACGAGCAGTACTTC.

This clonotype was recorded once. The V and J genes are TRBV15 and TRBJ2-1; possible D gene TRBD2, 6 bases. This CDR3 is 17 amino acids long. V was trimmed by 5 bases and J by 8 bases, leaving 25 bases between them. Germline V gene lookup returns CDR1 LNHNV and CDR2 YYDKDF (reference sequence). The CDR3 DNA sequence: TGTGCCACCAGCGGGGGGAGGAGTGCTAGCCCTTTGGATGAGCAGTTCTTC. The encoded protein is CATSGGRSASPLDEQFF.

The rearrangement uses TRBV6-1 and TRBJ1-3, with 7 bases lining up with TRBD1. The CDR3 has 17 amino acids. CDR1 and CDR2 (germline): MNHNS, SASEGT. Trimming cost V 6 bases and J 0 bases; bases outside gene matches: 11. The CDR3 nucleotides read TGTGCCAGCAGGCGCAGACAGGGATCTTTCTCTGGAAACACCATATATTTT. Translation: CASRRRQGSFSGNTIYF.

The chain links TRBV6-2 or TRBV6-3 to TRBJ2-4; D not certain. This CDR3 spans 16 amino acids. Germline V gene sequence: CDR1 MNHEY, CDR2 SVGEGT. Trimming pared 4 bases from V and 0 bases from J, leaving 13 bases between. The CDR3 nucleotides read TGTGCCAGCAGTTTGCGAGGCGGCCTAGCCAAAAACATTCAGTACTTC. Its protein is CASSLRGGLAKNIQYF.

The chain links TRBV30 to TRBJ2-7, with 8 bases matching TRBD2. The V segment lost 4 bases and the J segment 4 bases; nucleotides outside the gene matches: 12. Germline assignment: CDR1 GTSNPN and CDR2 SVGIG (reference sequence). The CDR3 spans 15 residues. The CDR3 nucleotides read TGTGCCTGGACCCCCCCGGGGGGGGACCGATACGAGCAGTACTTC. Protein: CAWTPPGGDRYEQYF.

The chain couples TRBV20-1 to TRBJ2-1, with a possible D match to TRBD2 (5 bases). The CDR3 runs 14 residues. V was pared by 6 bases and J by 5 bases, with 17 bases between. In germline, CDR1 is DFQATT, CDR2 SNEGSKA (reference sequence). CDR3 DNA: TGCAGTGCCCCTTCGAGGCTAGCCGACAATGAGCAGTTCTTC. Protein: CSAPSRLADNEQFF.

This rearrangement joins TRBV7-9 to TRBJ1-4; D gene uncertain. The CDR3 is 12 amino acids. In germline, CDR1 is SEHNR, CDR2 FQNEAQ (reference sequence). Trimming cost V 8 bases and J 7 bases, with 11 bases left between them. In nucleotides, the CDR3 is TGTGCCAGCCGGAGTGGATCTGAAAAACTGTTTTTT. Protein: CASRSGSEKLFF.

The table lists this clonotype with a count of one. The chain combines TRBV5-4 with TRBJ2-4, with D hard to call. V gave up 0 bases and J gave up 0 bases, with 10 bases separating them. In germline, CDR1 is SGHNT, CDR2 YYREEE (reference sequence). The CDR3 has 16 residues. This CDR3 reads CASSLAPEIAKNIQYF. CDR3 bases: TGTGCCAGCAGCTTGGCCCCGGAAATAGCCAAAAACATTCAGTACTTC.

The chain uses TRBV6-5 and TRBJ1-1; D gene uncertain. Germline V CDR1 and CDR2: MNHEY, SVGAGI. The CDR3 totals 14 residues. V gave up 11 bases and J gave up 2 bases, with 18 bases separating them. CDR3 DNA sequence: TGTGCCGTCAACCGGATCTCGGTAAACACTGAAGCTTTCTTT. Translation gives CAVNRISVNTEAFF.

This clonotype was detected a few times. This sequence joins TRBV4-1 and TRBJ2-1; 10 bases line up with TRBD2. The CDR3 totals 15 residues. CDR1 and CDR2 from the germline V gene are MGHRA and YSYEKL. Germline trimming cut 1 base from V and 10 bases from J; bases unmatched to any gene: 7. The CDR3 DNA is TGCGCCAGCAGCCAAGTAGCGGGAGGTAGTTCGGAGCAGTTCTTC. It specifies CASSQVAGGSSEQFF.

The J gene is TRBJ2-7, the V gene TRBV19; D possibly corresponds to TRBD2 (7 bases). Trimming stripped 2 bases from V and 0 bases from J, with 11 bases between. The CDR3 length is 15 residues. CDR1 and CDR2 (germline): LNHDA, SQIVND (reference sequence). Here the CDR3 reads CASSISGTLSYEQYF. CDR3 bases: TGTGCCAGTAGTATAAGCGGGACACTCTCCTACGAGCAGTACTTC.

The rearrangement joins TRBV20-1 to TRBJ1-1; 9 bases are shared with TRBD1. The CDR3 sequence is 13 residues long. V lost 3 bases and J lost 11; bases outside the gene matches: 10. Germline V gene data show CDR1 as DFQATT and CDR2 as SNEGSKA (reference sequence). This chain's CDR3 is CSASFTGGRGAFF. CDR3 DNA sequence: TGCAGTGCTAGTTTTACAGGGGGCAGGGGGGCTTTCTTT.

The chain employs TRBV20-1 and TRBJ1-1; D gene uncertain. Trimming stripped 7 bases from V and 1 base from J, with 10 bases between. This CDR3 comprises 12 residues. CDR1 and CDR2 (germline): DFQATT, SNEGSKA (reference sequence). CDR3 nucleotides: TGCAGTGGTACCAGGCCGAACACTGAAGCTTTCTTT. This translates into CSGTRPNTEAFF.

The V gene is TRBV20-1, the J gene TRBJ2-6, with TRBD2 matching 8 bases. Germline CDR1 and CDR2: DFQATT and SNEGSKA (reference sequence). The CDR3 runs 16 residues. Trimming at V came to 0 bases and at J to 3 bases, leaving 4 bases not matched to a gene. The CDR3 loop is CSARDREGVGANVLTF. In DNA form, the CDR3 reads TGCAGTGCTAGAGATCGGGAGGGAGTTGGGGCCAACGTCCTGACTTTC.

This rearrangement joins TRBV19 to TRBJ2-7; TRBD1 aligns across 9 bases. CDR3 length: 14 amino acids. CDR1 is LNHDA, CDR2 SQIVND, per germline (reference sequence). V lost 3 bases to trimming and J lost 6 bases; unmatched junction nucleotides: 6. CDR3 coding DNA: TGTGCCAGTAGTATTATGGGACAGGGTGCCGAGCAGTACTTC. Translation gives CASSIMGQGAEQYF.